The 13 T cell receptor beta chains listed next were all sequenced from one sample in a study of CD8+ T cells in alopecia areata. Following RNA extraction, reverse transcription yielded cDNA that acted as the sequencing template. Profiled with immunoSEQ multiplex PCR; TCRdb holds only in-frame clones, not every one. This table has about 97,000 clones, approximately 42% appearing once. The sequenced sample consisted of CD4+ T cells sorted from blood. The receptor source for this set is a human donor with alopecia areata.

The J gene is TRBJ2-5, the V gene TRBV10-3, with D possibly matching TRBD2 (6 bases). The CDR3 runs 13 residues. Trimming cost V 8 bases and J 2 bases, with 12 bases left between them. In germline, CDR1 is ENHRY, CDR2 SYGVKD. CDR3 sequence reads: CAIRDSVQETQYF. The CDR3 DNA reads TGTGCCATCCGGGACTCGGTGCAAGAGACCCAGTACTTC.

The J gene is TRBJ2-5, the V gene TRBV5-5, with TRBD2 as a possible D gene (7 bases). Germline-derived CDR1 and CDR2 are SGHKS and YYEKEE (reference sequence). V was cut by 3 bases and J by 5 bases, with 20 bases left in between. CDR3 length: 16 amino acids. CDR3 sequence reads: CASSSPLGGRRETQYF. The CDR3 DNA reads TGTGCCAGCAGCTCACCCCTGGGGGGGCGCCGGGAGACCCAGTACTTC.

This sequence joins TRBV5-4 and TRBJ1-1; TRBD1 might be the D (5 bases). V was clipped by 2 bases and J by 3 bases, with 11 bases between them. The CDR3 loop spans 14 amino acids. Germline values: CDR1 SGHNT, CDR2 YYREEE (reference sequence). The CDR3 sequence is CASSFPGRDTEAFF. The CDR3 DNA reads TGTGCCAGCAGCTTTCCCGGCAGGGACACTGAAGCTTTCTTT.

Only a few counts were recorded for this clone. This chain connects TRBV11-2 to TRBJ2-4; maybe TRBD2 (6 bases). V was cut by 1 base and J by 0 bases, with 13 bases left in between. The CDR3 is 17 residues long. The germline gives CDR1 SGHAT, CDR2 FQNNGV. The CDR3 spells CASSLAGGSLAKNIQYF. The CDR3 DNA reads TGTGCCAGCAGCTTAGCAGGAGGGTCCTTAGCCAAAAACATTCAGTACTTC. Together with reference TRBV11-2 and TRBJ2-4, the CDR3 gives the full variable domain: EAGVAQSPRYKIIEKRQSVAFWCNPISGHATLYWYQQILGQGPKLLIQFQNNGVVDDSQLPKDRFSAERLKGVDSTLKIQPAKLEDSAVYLCASSLAGGSLAKNIQYFGAGTRLSVL.

The chain has TRBV30 and TRBJ1-6; D is undetermined. This CDR3 comprises 15 residues. Trimming removed 5 bases at V and 7 bases at J, with 18 bases between. The germline V gene encodes CDR1 GTSNPN and CDR2 SVGIG (reference sequence). The DNA of the CDR3 is TGTGCCTGGGGACGCGGTGCCCCGGGGAATTCACCCCTCCACTTT. This codes for CAWGRGAPGNSPLHF. Filled out from reference TRBV30 and TRBJ1-6, the complete variable domain reads SQTIHQWPATLVQPVGSPLSLECTVEGTSNPNLYWYRQAAGRGLQLLFYSVGIGQISSEVPQNLSASRPQDRQFILSSKKLLLSDSGFYLCAWGRGAPGNSPLHFGNGTRLTVT.

The chain employs TRBV30 and TRBJ1-5; D not resolved. The CDR3 covers 16 residues. The V gene lost 2 bases and the J gene lost 3 bases, with 17 bases spanning the gap. Germline V gene sequence: CDR1 GTSNPN, CDR2 SVGIG (reference sequence). CDR3 protein: CAWSPSGHYPNQPQHF. The CDR3 bases are TGTGCCTGGAGTCCAAGTGGTCATTATCCCAATCAGCCCCAGCATTTT.

A few counts support this clone. This sequence joins TRBV7-2 and TRBJ1-1, with 9 bases that match TRBD1. V lost 5 bases and J lost 1; bases outside the gene matches: 8. CDR3 length equals 16 residues. The germline CDR1 and CDR2 sequences are SGHTA and FQGNSA. In nucleotides, the CDR3 is TGTGCCAGCAGCCACCTCGGGACAGGGAGGAACACTGAAGCTTTCTTT. It yields the protein CASSHLGTGRNTEAFF.

CDR3 nucleotide sequence: TGTGCCAGCAGCCATCAGAGGGGGGTAGCCGGGGAGCTGTTTTTT. This codes for CASSHQRGVAGELFF. The chain links TRBV7-8 to TRBJ2-2; TRBD1 or TRBD2 may be the D gene (6 bases each). Trimming stripped 5 bases from V and 6 bases from J, with 16 bases between. This CDR3 is built from 15 residues. From germline, CDR1 is SGHVS and CDR2 FQNEAQ.

The chain combines TRBV7-2 with TRBJ2-1; possible D gene TRBD2, 6 bases. Germline V CDR1 and CDR2: SGHTA, FQGNSA. The length of the CDR3 is 15 residues. V was trimmed by 5 bases and J by 4 bases, leaving 15 bases between them. The DNA of the CDR3 is TGTGCCAGCAGCCCGTATAGCGGACGATACAATGAGCAGTTCTTC. Protein sequence: CASSPYSGRYNEQFF.

The chain uses TRBV4-3 and TRBJ2-7; 9 positions match TRBD1. Unmatched junction bases numbered 17, after V lost 3 bases and J lost 2 bases. The CDR3 consists of 19 residues. Germline V gene lookup returns CDR1 LGHNA and CDR2 YSLEER. The DNA for the CDR3 is TGCGCCAGCAGCCAGGAACTAACAGGGGGCGTGCTTAGAGCCTACGAGCAGTACTTC. Its translation: CASSQELTGGVLRAYEQYF.

CDR3 sequence (DNA): TGTGCCAGCCGGGGGACAGATAATTCACCCCTCCACTTT. Its protein product is CASRGTDNSPLHF. The chain has TRBV2 and TRBJ1-6; 7 positions agree with TRBD1. Germline lookup yields CDR1 SNHLY and CDR2 FYNNEI. This CDR3 has 13 amino acids. With V trimmed by 8 bases and J by 5 bases, 3 bases remained unmatched.

The rearrangement joins TRBV30 to TRBJ2-1; D assignment may be TRBD1 or TRBD2 (5 bases each). V was shortened by 5 bases and J by 5 bases, with 13 bases between the two germline ends. This CDR3 comprises 13 residues. The germline CDR1 and CDR2 sequences are GTSNPN and SVGIG (reference sequence). CDR3 bases: TGTGCCTGGGGCGGTGGGGGTGACAATGAGCAGTTCTTC. Translating it yields CAWGGGGDNEQFF.

V gene TRBV4-1 combines with J gene TRBJ2-2; D may be TRBD1 (6 bases). The CDR3 spans 16 residues. CDR1 is MGHRA, CDR2 YSYEKL, per germline. Deletions cut 3 bases from V and 1 base from J, with 12 bases between. The chain's CDR3 is CASSQGAGLNTGELFF. CDR3 DNA sequence: TGCGCCAGCAGCCAGGGGGCAGGCCTGAACACCGGGGAGCTGTTTTTT.